Ten or more counts support the clone carrying this T cell receptor beta chain. No antigen is known for it. The sample is drawn from a study of T cells in Graves' hyperthyroidism and ophthalmopathy. For the study at large: Blood from the periphery was taken at initial diagnosis, before any treatment. The study, taken as a whole, reports: A model of 13 V-J features distinguished ophthalmopathy from stable hyperthyroidism.

TCR beta CDR3 region amplification was performed from RNA transcripts. The primer set for the first-round RT-PCR of the TCR CDR3 was HTBI. MiXCR, applied by TCRdb to the multiplex PCR reads, yields one record per CDR3 protein. The table records a few hundred thousand distinct CDR3 sequences, around 15% of them present only once. The PBMCs were taken from about 9.7 ml of fresh peripheral blood. After removal of 5 bases from V and 1 base from J, the junction contained 5 bases not matched to a gene. Germline V gene data show CDR1 as MNHEY and CDR2 as SMNVEV (reference sequence). The CDR3 covers 14 residues.

The sequence was collected from a woman aged 55-75 years with Graves' ophthalmopathy. Sequencing input: blood. This chain uses TRBV27 with TRBJ2-7; TRBD1 matches at 7 bases. The DNA for the CDR3 is TGTGCCAGCAGTCCGGGACAGAGGTCCTACGAGCAGTACTTC. Its translation is CASSPGQRSYEQYF.